This T cell receptor beta chain was observed in a study of blood T cells in healthy people across ages. The study, taken as a whole, reports: Changes in expanded clonotypes were possibly confounded, as the CMV status of donors was unknown. Getting older went along with TCR beta diversity per million T cells dropping roughly linearly.

Remarks on this clonotype: The antigen is not known.

A sample-barcoded 5' primer and a J-beta primer mix were used in a second PCR of roughly 7 to 12 cycles. TCRdb processed the 5' RACE reads anew with MiXCR; each CDR3 protein has one entry. The sample has over a million distinct CDR3 sequences, roughly two fifths seen once; the top ten hold about 4%. The V gene's germline CDR1 is MNHEY and CDR2 SMNVEV (reference sequence). The CDR3 loop spans 14 amino acids. V lost 4 bases and J lost 7; bases outside the gene matches: 6. Every donor provided 7.5 to 10 milliliters of peripheral blood. The chain links TRBV27 to TRBJ1-4; 7 bases are a match to TRBD1. This clonotype was obtained from a young woman in good health. Sequenced input: blood. CDR3 sequence reads: CASSWFRGSEKLFF. The CDR3 DNA sequence: TGTGCCAGCAGTTGGTTCAGGGGGAGTGAAAAACTGTTTTTT.